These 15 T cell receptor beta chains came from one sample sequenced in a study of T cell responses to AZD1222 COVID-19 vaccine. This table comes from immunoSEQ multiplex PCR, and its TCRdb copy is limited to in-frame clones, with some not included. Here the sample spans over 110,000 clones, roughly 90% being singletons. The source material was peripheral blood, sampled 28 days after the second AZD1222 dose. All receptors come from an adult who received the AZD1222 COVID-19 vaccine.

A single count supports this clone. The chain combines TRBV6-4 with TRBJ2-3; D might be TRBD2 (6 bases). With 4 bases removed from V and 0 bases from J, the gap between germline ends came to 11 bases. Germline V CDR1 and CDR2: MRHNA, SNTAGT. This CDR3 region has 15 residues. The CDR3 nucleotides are TGTGCCAGCAGTGGCACCGGGAGTAGCACAGATACGCAGTATTTT. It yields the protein CASSGTGSSTDTQYF.

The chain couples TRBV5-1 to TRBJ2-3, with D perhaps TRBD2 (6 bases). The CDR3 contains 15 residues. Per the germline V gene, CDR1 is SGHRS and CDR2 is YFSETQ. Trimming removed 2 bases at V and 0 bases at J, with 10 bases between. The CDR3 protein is CASSFTGESTDTQYF. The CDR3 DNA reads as TGCGCCAGCAGCTTCACGGGGGAGAGCACAGATACGCAGTATTTT.

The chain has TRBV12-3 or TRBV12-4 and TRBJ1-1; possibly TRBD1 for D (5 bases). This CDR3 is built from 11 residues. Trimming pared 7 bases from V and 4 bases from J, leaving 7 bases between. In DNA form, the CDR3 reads TGTGCCAGCACAGGGTTCACTGAAGCTTTCTTT. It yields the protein CASTGFTEAFF.

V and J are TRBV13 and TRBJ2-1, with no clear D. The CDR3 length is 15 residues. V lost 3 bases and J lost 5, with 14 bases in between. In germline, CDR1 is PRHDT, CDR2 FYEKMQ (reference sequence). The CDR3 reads CASSFQRSDHNEQFF. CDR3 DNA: TGTGCCAGCAGCTTTCAACGGAGCGACCACAATGAGCAGTTCTTC.

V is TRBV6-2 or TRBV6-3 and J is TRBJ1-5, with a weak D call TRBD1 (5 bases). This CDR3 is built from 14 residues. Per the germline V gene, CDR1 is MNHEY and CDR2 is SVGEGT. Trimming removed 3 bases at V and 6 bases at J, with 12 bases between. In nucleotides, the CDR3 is TGTGCCAGCAGTTATATAGGGACGAGTCAGCCCCAGCATTTT. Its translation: CASSYIGTSQPQHF.

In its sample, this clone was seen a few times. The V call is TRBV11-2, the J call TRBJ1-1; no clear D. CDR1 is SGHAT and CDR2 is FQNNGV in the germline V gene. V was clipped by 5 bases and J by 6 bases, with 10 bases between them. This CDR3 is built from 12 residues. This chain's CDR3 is CASSRSGAEAFF. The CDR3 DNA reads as TGTGCCAGCAGCAGGTCTGGCGCTGAAGCTTTCTTT. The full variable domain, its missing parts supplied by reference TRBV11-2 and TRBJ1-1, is EAGVAQSPRYKIIEKRQSVAFWCNPISGHATLYWYQQILGQGPKLLIQFQNNGVVDDSQLPKDRFSAERLKGVDSTLKIQPAKLEDSAVYLCASSRSGAEAFFGQGTRLTVV.

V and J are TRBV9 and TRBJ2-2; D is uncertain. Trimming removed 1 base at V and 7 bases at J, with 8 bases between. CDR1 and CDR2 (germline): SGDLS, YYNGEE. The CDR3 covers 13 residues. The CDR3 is CASSVKASGELFF. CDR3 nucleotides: TGTGCCAGCAGCGTAAAAGCTAGCGGGGAGCTGTTTTTT.

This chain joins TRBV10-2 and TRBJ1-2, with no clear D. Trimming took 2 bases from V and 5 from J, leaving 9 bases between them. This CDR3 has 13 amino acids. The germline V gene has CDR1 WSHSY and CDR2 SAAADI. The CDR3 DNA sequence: TGCGCCAGCAGTGAGGGCTGGGAGTATGGCTACACCTTC. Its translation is CASSEGWEYGYTF.

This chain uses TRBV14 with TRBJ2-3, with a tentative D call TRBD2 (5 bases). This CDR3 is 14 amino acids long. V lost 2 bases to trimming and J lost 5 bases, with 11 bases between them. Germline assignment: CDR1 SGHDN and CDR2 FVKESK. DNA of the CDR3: TGTGCCAGCAGCCAAAACCTCGGGATAGATACGCAGTATTTT. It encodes CASSQNLGIDTQYF.

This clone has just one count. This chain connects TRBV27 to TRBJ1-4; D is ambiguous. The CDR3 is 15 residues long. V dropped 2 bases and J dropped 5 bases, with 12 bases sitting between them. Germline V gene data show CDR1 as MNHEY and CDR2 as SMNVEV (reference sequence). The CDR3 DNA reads TGTGCCAGCAGTTTACGTAGAGGGCCAAATGAAAAACTGTTTTTT. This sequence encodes CASSLRRGPNEKLFF.

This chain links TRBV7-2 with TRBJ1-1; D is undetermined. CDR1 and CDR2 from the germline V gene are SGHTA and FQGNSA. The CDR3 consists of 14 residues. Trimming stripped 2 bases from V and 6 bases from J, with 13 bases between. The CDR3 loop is CASSLKLGWAEAFF. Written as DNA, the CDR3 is TGTGCCAGCAGCTTAAAGCTGGGTTGGGCTGAAGCTTTCTTT.

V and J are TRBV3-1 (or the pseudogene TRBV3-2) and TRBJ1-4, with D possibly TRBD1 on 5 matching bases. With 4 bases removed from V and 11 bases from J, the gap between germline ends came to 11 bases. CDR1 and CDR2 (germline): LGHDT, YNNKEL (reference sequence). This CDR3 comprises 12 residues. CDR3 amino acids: CASSLGGSKLFF. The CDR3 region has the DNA TGTGCCAGCAGCCTCGGGGGAAGCAAACTGTTTTTT.

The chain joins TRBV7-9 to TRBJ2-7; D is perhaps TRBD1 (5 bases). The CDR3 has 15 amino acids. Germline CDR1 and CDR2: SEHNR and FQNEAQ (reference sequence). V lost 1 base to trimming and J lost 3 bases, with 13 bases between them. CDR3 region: CASSLGRARFYEQYF. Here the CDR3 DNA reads TGTGCCAGCAGCTTAGGCAGGGCCCGATTCTACGAGCAGTACTTC. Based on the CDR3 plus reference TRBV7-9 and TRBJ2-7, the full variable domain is DTGVSQNPRHKITKRGQNVTFRCDPISEHNRLYWYRQTLGQGPEFLTYFQNEAQLEKSRLLSDRFSAERPKGSFSTLEIQRTEQGDSAMYLCASSLGRARFYEQYFGPGTRLTVT.

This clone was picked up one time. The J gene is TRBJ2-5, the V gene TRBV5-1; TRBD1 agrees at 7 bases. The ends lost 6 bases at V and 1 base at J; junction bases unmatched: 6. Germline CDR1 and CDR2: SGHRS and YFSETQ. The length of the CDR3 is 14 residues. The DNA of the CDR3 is TGCGCCAGCACCCCGGGACAGCCCCAAGAGACCCAGTACTTC. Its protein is CASTPGQPQETQYF.

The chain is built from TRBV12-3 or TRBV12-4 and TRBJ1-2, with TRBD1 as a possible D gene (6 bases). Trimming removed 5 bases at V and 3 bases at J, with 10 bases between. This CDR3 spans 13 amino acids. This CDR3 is CASSDTGYYGYTF. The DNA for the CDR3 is TGTGCCAGCAGTGATACAGGGTACTATGGCTACACCTTC.